This entry lists 9 T cell receptor beta chains sequenced from one sample in a study of shared clonotypes between healthy human individuals. CD8 cells regarded as naive lacked CD45RO, were positively chosen for CCR7, and omitted terminally differentiated effector memory CD45RA+ cells. The method was immunoSEQ multiplex PCR; TCRdb's version includes in-frame clones alone and lacks a portion of them. The table has about 800,000 clones, 96% seen once. Sequenced: naive CD8+ T cells sorted from blood. The source is a young man in good health.

The chain is built from TRBV4-1 and TRBJ1-2; D not certain. CDR3 length equals 19 residues. V was shortened by 0 bases and J by 2 bases, with 22 bases between the two germline ends. CDR1 and CDR2 (germline): MGHRA, YSYEKL. CDR3 sequence reads: CASSQDNTASFQVNYGYTF. CDR3 sequence (DNA): TGCGCCAGCAGCCAAGATAACACCGCCTCCTTTCAGGTCAACTATGGCTACACCTTC.

This clone has only one observation. The V gene is TRBV29-1, the J gene TRBJ2-2, with no clear D. Germline CDR1 reads SQVTM; CDR2 reads ANQGSEA. This CDR3 is 16 amino acids long. V lost 6 bases and J 4 bases, leaving 21 bases between the germline ends. Written as DNA, the CDR3 is TGCAGCGTGATGGGTGGTAGGGCTGAGTCCACCGGGGAGCTGTTTTTT. The encoded protein is CSVMGGRAESTGELFF.

This chain connects TRBV19 to TRBJ1-1, with TRBD1 matching 11 bases. Germline-derived CDR1 and CDR2 are LNHDA and SQIVND (reference sequence). With V trimmed by 8 bases and J by 2 bases, 7 bases remained unmatched. The CDR3 spans 15 residues. CDR3 DNA: TGTGCCAGTCGGACGGACAGGGGGCCTAACACTGAAGCTTTCTTT. Residues: CASRTDRGPNTEAFF.

Points on this clone: The sample contains more than one DNA sequence encoding this CDR3. The chain links TRBV7-9 to TRBJ1-1; D is possibly TRBD1 (5 bases). Looked up from germline, CDR1 is SEHNR and CDR2 is FQNEAQ (reference sequence). This CDR3 spans 12 amino acids. V was clipped by 6 bases and J by 4 bases, with 9 bases between them. CDR3 sequence: CASRLGGTEAFF. CDR3 in DNA: TGTGCCAGCAGACTGGGGGGCACTGAAGCTTTCTTT.

Concerning this clone: Germline and junction disagree at one end, which may indicate a read error. V and J are TRBV7-7 and TRBJ2-5, with D possibly TRBD2 on 6 matching bases. CDR3 length: 17 amino acids. Germline V gene data show CDR1 as SSHAT and CDR2 as FNYEAQ (reference sequence). CDR3 in amino acids: CASSSTTGSGSQETQYF. The CDR3 DNA reads as TGTGCTAGCAGCTCCACGACCGGGAGCGGGTCCCAAGAGACCCAGTACTTC.

V gene TRBV27 combines with J gene TRBJ2-1, with 9 nucleotides matching TRBD2. The CDR3 runs 15 residues. The trim removed 3 bases at V and 7 bases at J, leaving 7 bases unmatched. Per the germline V gene, CDR1 is MNHEY and CDR2 is SMNVEV (reference sequence). CDR3 nucleotide sequence: TGTGCCAGCAGTTTTGGGCTAGCGGGATCGAATGAGCAGTTCTTC. Amino acids: CASSFGLAGSNEQFF.

A word on this clone: Other nucleotide sequences from this sample produce the same CDR3. V usage is TRBV27 and J usage is TRBJ2-7, with 8 bases fitting TRBD1. V was clipped by 5 bases and J by 3 bases; unmatched bases: 3. Germline CDR1 MNHEY, CDR2 SMNVEV (reference sequence). The CDR3 covers 13 residues. Written as DNA, the CDR3 is TGTGCCAGCAGTGCAGGACAGGGCTACGAGCAGTACTTC. It specifies CASSAGQGYEQYF.

The chain uses TRBV7-9 and TRBJ1-1, with 9 positions matching TRBD1. The length of the CDR3 is 16 residues. Germline V gene lookup returns CDR1 SEHNR and CDR2 FQNEAQ (reference sequence). The ends lost 4 bases at V and 4 bases at J; junction bases unmatched: 10. The CDR3 DNA reads as TGTGCCAGCAGCTCAATGCCGGGACAGGGTATCACTGAAGCTTTCTTT. This encodes CASSSMPGQGITEAFF.

This chain connects TRBV7-9 to TRBJ2-3; D possibly corresponds to TRBD1 (6 bases). Germline lookup yields CDR1 SEHNR and CDR2 FQNEAQ (reference sequence). There are 14 residues in the CDR3. V dropped 5 bases and J dropped 6 bases, with 15 bases sitting between them. The CDR3 coding sequence is TGTGCCAGCAGCCCCGGGACAACTGGGGATACGCAGTATTTT. Translation gives CASSPGTTGDTQYF.